This T cell receptor beta chain was recovered during a study of shared clonotypes between healthy human individuals. Study findings and constraints: Measured sharing among donors was expected to vary with sequencing depth. Compared with memory subsets, naive subsets generally had larger estimated richness. The sampled material consisted only of blood, and tissue repertoires are likely to differ.

The V gene's germline CDR1 is MDHEN and CDR2 SYDVKM. Trimming removed 3 bases from V and 2 bases from J, with 15 bases in between. The CDR3 loop spans 16 amino acids. Terminally differentiated effector memory CD45RA+ cells were left out of the naive CD8 fraction, which was CD45RO-negative and positively selected for CCR7. Each sample came from a Caucasian adult donor living in Nashville, Tennessee. Assay: immunoSEQ multiplex PCR; the TCRdb copy retains only in-frame clones and omits some. Altogether some 630,000 clones are present, roughly 95% being singletons, with the ten largest covering about 0.11%. As to this clone: As yet, its antigen is unknown.

Specimen: naive CD8+ T cells sorted from blood. This receptor was identified in a woman aged 25-40 years in good health. The V gene is TRBV28, the J gene TRBJ2-3; D may correspond to TRBD1 or TRBD2 (5 bases each). The CDR3 DNA is TGTGCCAGCAGTTTTCCACCGGGACGCCCCACAGATACGCAGTATTTT. It yields the protein CASSFPPGRPTDTQYF.